This T cell receptor beta chain was observed in a study of blood T cell repertoires in COVID-19. Study as a whole: Acute-phase and convalescent COVID-19 samples originated in the United States, Italy and Spain. PBMCs, B-cell-depleted T cells, or T cells were the source of the cDNA or gDNA that made up the material.

Original processing methods: Amplification with reference gene primers provided the estimates of nucleated cell counts. Profiling relied on immunoSEQ multiplex PCR, and the TCRdb table lists in-frame clones only, not all of them. The V and J calls and the clone size are those of that table, but D and trimming were determined from the DNA. This table holds about 130,000 clones, more than 80% found once. CDR1 and CDR2 from the germline V gene are LNHDA and SQIVND (reference sequence). Trimming pared 4 bases from V and 5 bases from J, leaving 11 bases between. The CDR3 has 13 amino acids. The specimen was peripheral blood. The rearrangement links TRBV19 to TRBJ2-5, with D perhaps TRBD2 (5 bases). The origin of this receptor is a human donor in a cohort sampled during active COVID-19. The CDR3 DNA reads TGTGCCAGTAGTAGACTAATGGCGGAGACCCAGTACTTC. Translating gives CASSRLMAETQYF.